This T cell receptor (beta chain) was sequenced during a study of blood T cell repertoires in COVID-19. Study background: Acute-phase and convalescent COVID-19 samples originated in the United States, Italy and Spain.

CDR3 length: 11 residues. V was clipped by 5 bases and J by 8 bases; unmatched bases: 1. Per germline, CDR1 MGHDK and CDR2 SYGVNS. This clone was seen a few times. Data came from immunoSEQ multiplex PCR; TCRdb stores just in-frame clones and leaves some out. This sample has some 220,000 clones, with roughly 85% found just once. The sequence came from a woman in her 70s with COVID-19, enrolled during active disease. The chain combines TRBV25-1 with TRBJ1-1; TRBD1 agrees at 8 bases. Material for sequencing was peripheral blood. The CDR3 sequence: CASSRTGEAFF. The CDR3 DNA sequence: TGTGCCAGCAGTCGGACAGGGGAAGCTTTCTTT.